These 30 T cell receptor beta chains share one sample of origin, sequenced in a study of beta chain features in type 1 diabetes. cDNA synthesis used the whole RNA isolate, giving expressed TCRB sequences. Sequencing was performed with immunoSEQ multiplex PCR; in TCRdb, only in-frame clones are kept and a portion is missing. The data hold fewer than 450,000 clones, with roughly 14% observed a single time. These TCRs are of unknown antigen specificity. Overall study findings and caveats: All four CD4+ subsets from Type 1 diabetes patients carried moderately but significantly shorter TCRB CDR3s.

Sequenced material: naive CD4+ T cells from blood. These receptors were obtained from a young woman with type 1 diabetes.

This clone has just a few counts. This chain links TRBV2 with TRBJ1-1; 10 bases fit TRBD1. This CDR3 has 15 amino acids. Germline CDR1 is SNHLY and CDR2 is FYNNEI. Trimming took 6 bases from V and 5 from J; bases not matched to a gene: 9. The CDR3 sequence is CASSPRDRGLTEAFF. The CDR3 nucleotides are TGTGCCAGCAGCCCCAGGGACAGGGGTCTTACTGAAGCTTTCTTT.

This CDR3 is CASTRTGGSGANVLTF. The CDR3 coding sequence is TGTGCCAGCACGCGGACAGGGGGGTCTGGGGCCAACGTCCTGACTTTC. The chain joins TRBV27 to TRBJ2-6, with 10 bases fitting TRBD1. The CDR3 extends over 16 amino acids. CDR1 is MNHEY, CDR2 SMNVEV, per germline (reference sequence). The ends lost 7 bases at V and 1 base at J; junction bases unmatched: 4.

This clone was found a few times. The chain combines TRBV6-5 with TRBJ2-7; D is possibly TRBD2 (5 bases). This CDR3 has 13 residues. Trimming left V 6 bases short and J 2 bases short, with 11 bases between. Germline CDR1 is MNHEY and CDR2 is SVGAGI. The CDR3 DNA sequence: TGTGCCAGCAGCGCACCCGGGACCTACGAGCAGTACTTC. As protein: CASSAPGTYEQYF.

This clone was detected only a few times. This chain connects TRBV7-9 to TRBJ2-7, with 8 bases matching TRBD2. Trimming took 5 bases from V and 6 from J; bases not matched to a gene: 9. The CDR3 runs 14 residues. Germline V gives CDR1 SEHNR, CDR2 FQNEAQ (reference sequence). The CDR3 bases are TGTGCCAGCAGCGCGACGGGGGGGGACGGCGAGCAGTACGTC. It translates to CASSATGGDGEQYV.

This clone has only a few counts. The chain is built from TRBV30 and TRBJ1-2; D is ambiguous. Germline lookup yields CDR1 GTSNPN and CDR2 SVGIG (reference sequence). Trimming took off 0 bases at V and 0 bases at J, with 11 bases between the two ends. The CDR3 totals 15 residues. CDR3 bases: TGTGCCTGGAGTGTAGGTTTAGCGTCTAACTATGGCTACACCTTC. Translation gives CAWSVGLASNYGYTF.

This clone was observed a few times. J is TRBJ2-7 and V is TRBV5-1; 7 bases are a match to TRBD1. After removal of 0 bases from V and 2 bases from J, the junction contained 2 bases not matched to a gene. The CDR3 contains 14 residues. The germline V gene encodes CDR1 SGHRS and CDR2 YFSETQ. The CDR3 nucleotides read TGCGCCAGCAGCTTGGAAGACAGGGCCTACGAGCAGTACTTC. It yields the protein CASSLEDRAYEQYF. Full variable domain (missing parts from reference TRBV5-1 and TRBJ2-7): KAGVTQTPRYLIKTRGQQVTLSCSPISGHRSVSWYQQTPGQGLQFLFEYFSETQRNKGNFPGRFSGRQFSNSRSEMNVSTLELGDSALYLCASSLEDRAYEQYFGPGTRLTVT.

V gene TRBV30 combines with J gene TRBJ1-4; no definite D call. V was clipped by 3 bases and J by 7 bases, with 15 bases between them. This CDR3 spans 14 amino acids. The germline gives CDR1 GTSNPN, CDR2 SVGIG (reference sequence). The CDR3 loop reads CAWRQLGPIEKLFF. The CDR3 region has the DNA TGTGCCTGGAGACAACTTGGGCCGATTGAAAAACTGTTTTTT.

This rearrangement joins TRBV5-1 to TRBJ2-3, with 7 nucleotides matching TRBD1. After removal of 4 bases from V and 2 bases from J, the junction contained 7 bases not matched to a gene. The CDR3 has 15 residues. Germline V gene lookup returns CDR1 SGHRS and CDR2 YFSETQ. CDR3 DNA sequence: TGCGCCAGCAGCCATAAGGGACAGCCCACAGATACGCAGTATTTT. Protein product: CASSHKGQPTDTQYF. Drawing the rest from reference TRBV5-1 and TRBJ2-3, the complete variable domain is KAGVTQTPRYLIKTRGQQVTLSCSPISGHRSVSWYQQTPGQGLQFLFEYFSETQRNKGNFPGRFSGRQFSNSRSEMNVSTLELGDSALYLCASSHKGQPTDTQYFGPGTRLTVL.

This clone has only a few counts. The rearrangement uses TRBV6-6 and TRBJ2-3; TRBD1 aligns across 7 bases. Looked up from germline, CDR1 is MNHNY and CDR2 is SVGAGI (reference sequence). The CDR3 has 14 residues. The junction had 5 bases not matched to a gene; V was cut back by 8 bases and J by 0 bases. The CDR3 here is CASRDSTSTDTQYF. Written as DNA, the CDR3 is TGTGCCAGCCGGGACAGCACTAGCACAGATACGCAGTATTTT.

The chain recombines TRBV4-2 with TRBJ2-2, with D unclear. This CDR3 region has 13 residues. V shed 8 bases and J shed 2 bases, with 9 bases lying between them. The germline gives CDR1 LGHNA, CDR2 YNFKEQ. In nucleotides, the CDR3 is TGTGCCAGCGGCGGTCCAAACACCGGGGAGCTGTTTTTT. Translated: CASGGPNTGELFF.

The chain is built from TRBV15 and TRBJ1-5, with 9 positions matching TRBD1. CDR1 and CDR2 (germline): LNHNV, YYDKDF (reference sequence). The CDR3 totals 17 residues. V lost 0 bases and J lost 6; bases outside the gene matches: 9. The CDR3 DNA reads TGTGCCACCAGCAGAGAAACCCGGACAGGGGCAGGTCAGCCCCAGCATTTT. Its translation: CATSRETRTGAGQPQHF.

A few counts support this clone. J is TRBJ2-1 and V is TRBV9; 7 bases align to TRBD2. The CDR3 consists of 14 residues. The germline CDR1 and CDR2 sequences are SGDLS and YYNGEE. V lost 0 bases and J lost 10; bases outside the gene matches: 7. CDR3 amino acids: CASSVGGGEGEQFF. CDR3 nucleotide sequence: TGTGCCAGCAGCGTAGGCGGGGGAGAAGGGGAGCAGTTCTTC.

Details on this clone: The sample has other DNA sequences that encode this CDR3 too. The chain carries TRBV19 and TRBJ1-1, with D unresolved. The V gene's germline CDR1 is LNHDA and CDR2 SQIVND (reference sequence). The CDR3 is made up of 12 amino acids. Between the trimmed V and J ends, which lost 3 bases and 5 bases, there was a span of 7 bases. The CDR3 reads CASSISRTEAFF. The DNA of the CDR3 is TGTGCCAGTAGTATCTCCCGGACTGAAGCTTTCTTT.

This clone was picked up a small number of times. The rearrangement joins TRBV10-3 to TRBJ2-7, with a tentative D call TRBD2 (5 bases). The CDR3 totals 13 residues. The germline V and J ends were trimmed by 3 bases and 7 bases, with 13 bases remaining between them. Germline V lookup: CDR1 ENHRY, CDR2 SYGVKD. CDR3 amino acids: CAISDLLAGEQYF. CDR3 DNA: TGTGCCATCAGTGACCTTCTAGCTGGTGAGCAGTACTTC.

The chain is built from TRBV23-1 and TRBJ1-5; D ambiguous. TRBV23-1 is labeled an ORF, and its function is uncertain. The CDR3 contains 23 residues. V shed 4 bases and J shed 1 base, with 35 bases lying between them. The CDR3 coding sequence is TGCGCCAGCAGTCCGAAATTCACATGCACCCACATGGAGAGGGATGGGAGCAATCAGCCCCAGCATTTT. It encodes CASSPKFTCTHMERDGSNQPQHF.

This clone was found a few times. The V gene is TRBV18, the J gene TRBJ2-7; possibly TRBD1 for D (5 bases). V lost 5 bases and J lost 4, with 9 bases in between. Germline V gene sequence: CDR1 KGHSH, CDR2 LQKENI. This CDR3 has 12 amino acids. The CDR3 sequence: CASSSGQYEQYV. The CDR3 DNA sequence: TGTGCCAGCTCATCCGGACAATACGAGCAGTACGTC.

The rearrangement uses TRBV6-5 and TRBJ2-7; 9 bases line up with TRBD1. The CDR3 totals 13 residues. Per the germline V gene, CDR1 is MNHEY and CDR2 is SVGAGI. The V segment lost 7 bases and the J segment 5 bases; nucleotides outside the gene matches: 6. The CDR3 protein is CASKWGTGNEQYF. CDR3 bases: TGTGCCAGCAAATGGGGGACAGGGAACGAGCAGTACTTC.

The V gene is TRBV7-8, the J gene TRBJ1-2, with a possible D match to TRBD1 (6 bases). This CDR3 region has 17 residues. Germline CDR1 SGHVS, CDR2 FQNEAQ. Trimming took 4 bases from V and 3 from J, leaving 21 bases between them. The DNA for the CDR3 is TGTGCCAGCAGCTACAGGGCGAAAGGATCCGAGGACTATGGCTACACCTTC. It translates to CASSYRAKGSEDYGYTF. The full variable domain, with the rest looked up from reference TRBV7-8 and TRBJ1-2, is GAGVSQSPRYKVAKRGQDVALRCDPISGHVSLFWYQQALGQGPEFLTYFQNEAQLDKSGLPSDRFFAERPEGSVSTLKIQRTQQEDSAVYLCASSYRAKGSEDYGYTFGSGTRLTVV.

This clone occurred a few times. V gene TRBV7-9 combines with J gene TRBJ1-1, with 7 bases identical to TRBD1. Germline V CDR1 and CDR2: SEHNR, FQNEAQ (reference sequence). The CDR3 is made up of 13 amino acids. The trim removed 8 bases at V and 8 bases at J, leaving 11 bases unmatched. Here the CDR3 reads CASGQNRDREAFF. CDR3 nucleotide sequence: TGTGCCAGCGGCCAGAACCGGGACAGAGAAGCTTTCTTT.

A few counts support this clone. CDR3 in amino acids: CASSLVGAGDTEAFF. CDR3 coding DNA: TGTGCCAGCAGCTTGGTGGGGGCAGGGGACACTGAAGCTTTCTTT. The rearrangement links TRBV5-4 to TRBJ1-1, with D possibly TRBD1 on 6 matching bases. This CDR3 region has 15 residues. V lost 0 bases to trimming and J lost 3 bases, with 12 bases between them. Germline V gives CDR1 SGHNT, CDR2 YYREEE (reference sequence).

This clone was counted only a few times. This chain connects TRBV27 to TRBJ1-1; 10 bases are a match to TRBD1. CDR1 is MNHEY and CDR2 is SMNVEV in the germline V gene (reference sequence). CDR3 size: 15 residues. The V segment lost 8 bases and the J segment 4 bases; nucleotides outside the gene matches: 10. This chain's CDR3 is CASLPGQGWSTEAFF. DNA for the CDR3: TGTGCCAGCTTACCGGGACAGGGGTGGAGCACTGAAGCTTTCTTT.

The chain is built from TRBV6-5 and TRBJ2-1; 9 nucleotides agree with TRBD2. Germline trimming cut 6 bases from V and 0 bases from J; bases unmatched to any gene: 3. Germline V gene data show CDR1 as MNHEY and CDR2 as SVGAGI. The CDR3 has 15 amino acids. CDR3 loop: CASRYSGSSYNEQFF. DNA of the CDR3: TGTGCCAGCAGATATAGCGGGAGCTCCTACAATGAGCAGTTCTTC.

The chain recombines TRBV27 with TRBJ2-7, with D tentatively TRBD1 (5 bases). Per germline, CDR1 MNHEY and CDR2 SMNVEV (reference sequence). CDR3 size: 15 residues. V lost 2 bases and J 7 bases, leaving 18 bases between the germline ends. The CDR3 here is CASSLRVRVVGEQYF. As DNA, the CDR3 is TGTGCCAGCAGTTTAAGGGTCAGGGTGGTGGGGGAGCAGTACTTC.

The chain uses TRBV5-1 and TRBJ1-1, with 7 bases fitting TRBD1. Trimming took 3 bases from V and 3 from J; bases not matched to a gene: 5. This CDR3 region has 14 residues. Germline loops: CDR1 SGHRS, CDR2 YFSETQ. In DNA, the CDR3 is TGCGCCAGCAGCTCGGATGGACAGGACACTGAAGCTTTCTTT. Translated, it gives CASSSDGQDTEAFF.

This clone turned up a few times. V usage is TRBV30 and J usage is TRBJ2-1; D may be TRBD1 (6 bases). The CDR3 contains 14 residues. The germline gives CDR1 GTSNPN, CDR2 SVGIG (reference sequence). V gave up 2 bases and J gave up 5 bases, with 13 bases separating them. CDR3 residues: CAWSFGTLNNEQFF. CDR3 coding DNA: TGTGCCTGGAGTTTTGGGACATTAAACAATGAGCAGTTCTTC. Full variable domain (rest looked up from reference TRBV30 and TRBJ2-1): SQTIHQWPATLVQPVGSPLSLECTVEGTSNPNLYWYRQAAGRGLQLLFYSVGIGQISSEVPQNLSASRPQDRQFILSSKKLLLSDSGFYLCAWSFGTLNNEQFFGPGTRLTVL.

This clone was observed a few times. V and J are TRBV5-1 and TRBJ2-1; D is uncertain. The V gene lost 2 bases and the J gene lost 3 bases, with 3 bases spanning the gap. Looked up from germline, CDR1 is SGHRS and CDR2 is YFSETQ. The CDR3 runs to 12 residues. The DNA of the CDR3 is TGCGCCAGCAGCTTCGGCTACAATGAGCAGTTCTTC. Encoded protein: CASSFGYNEQFF.

In this sample, this clone turned up a few times. J is TRBJ2-5 and V is TRBV5-5, with 7 bases lining up with TRBD2. Germline-derived CDR1 and CDR2 are SGHKS and YYEKEE (reference sequence). CDR3 length: 14 residues. Unmatched junction bases numbered 3, after V lost 3 bases and J lost 1 base. The CDR3 loop reads CASSSLAVQETQYF. CDR3 in DNA: TGTGCCAGCAGCTCTCTAGCGGTCCAAGAGACCCAGTACTTC.

The V and J genes are TRBV9 and TRBJ2-2; 13 nucleotides line up with TRBD2. V lost 3 bases to trimming and J lost 6 bases; unmatched junction nucleotides: 8. Germline CDR1 and CDR2: SGDLS and YYNGEE. This CDR3 is built from 17 residues. The CDR3 DNA follows: TGTGCCAGCAGCGAGAGGACTAGCGGGAGACGGCCCGGGGAGCTGTTTTTT. Translated, it gives CASSERTSGRRPGELFF. Full variable domain (outside the CDR3, taken from reference TRBV9 and TRBJ2-2): DSGVTQTPKHLITATGQRVTLRCSPRSGDLSVYWYQQSLDQGLQFLIQYYNGEERAKGNILERFSAQQFPDLHSELNLSSLELGDSALYFCASSERTSGRRPGELFFGEGSRLTVL.

The chain couples TRBV29-1 to TRBJ2-2; 8 positions match TRBD2. The V and J ends lost 7 bases and 4 bases, in that order; junction bases with no gene match: 11. Germline values: CDR1 SQVTM, CDR2 ANQGSEA. The CDR3 length is 15 residues. CDR3 coding DNA: TGCAGCGGCAAACTAGTTCGGGGGGGCACCGGGGAGCTGTTTTTT. Encoded protein: CSGKLVRGGTGELFF.

The sample holds a few counts of this clone. The chain uses TRBV18 and TRBJ1-1; D might be TRBD1 (6 bases). Germline-derived CDR1 and CDR2 are KGHSH and LQKENI. V was pared by 0 bases and J by 4 bases, with 9 bases between. The CDR3 sequence is 14 residues long. The CDR3 DNA follows: TGTGCCAGCTCACCACCGGCAGGGGCCACTGAAGCTTTCTTT. Translation: CASSPPAGATEAFF.